The clone carrying this TCR beta chain appeared a single time. Its antigen is still unknown. V gave up 4 bases and J gave up 10 bases, with 16 bases separating them. Germline CDR1 is LNHDA and CDR2 is SQIVND (reference sequence). The CDR3 length is 13 residues. This record belongs to a study of OX40 agonist ivuxolimab in advanced cancers. Overall study: Partial responses were observed in three patients, of whom one had hepatocellular carcinoma and two had cutaneous melanoma.

Notes on the study in general: At 0.1 to 3.0 mg/kg and by week 6, CD4+ and CD8+ T cells in the blood had expanded clonally. Expanded clones were, on average, more numerous among CD8+ T cells than CD4+. The antigen specificity of the peripheral T cells (those that were expanded) was not determined.

Clones were sequenced by immunoSEQ multiplex PCR, and TCRdb holds only the in-frame ones, with some missing. There are 55,000 to 80,000 clones in the sample; roughly 90% occur only once, and 0.55% to 0.8% lies in the top ten. This clonotype originated in an adult with an advanced solid tumor such as melanoma, head and neck, liver or kidney cancer. V is TRBV19 and J is TRBJ1-1; D perhaps matches TRBD1 (6 bases). Sequenced material: CD4+ or CD8+ T cells sorted from blood, taken in a trial of the OX40 agonist ivuxolimab. CDR3 nucleotide sequence: TGTGCCAGTAGTACCCCTGGACAGTCTCGAGCTTTCTTT. It specifies CASSTPGQSRAFF.